This TCR beta chain is from a study of T cells in Graves' hyperthyroidism and ophthalmopathy. The wider study: At initial diagnosis, before any treatment had begun, peripheral blood was obtained.

RNA transcripts were the template for amplifying TCR beta CDR3 regions. The HTBI primer set was used in a first-round RT-PCR of the TCR CDR3. From the multiplex PCR reads, TCRdb called clonotypes with MiXCR, one entry per CDR3 protein. The sample records over 250,000 distinct CDR3 sequences, 15% to 20% being singletons. Individuals with ophthalmopathy presented a Clinical Activity Score of at least 3, a NOSPECS grade of at least 4 and a duration under 3 months. Clinicians diagnosed patients from clinical symptoms, serum thyroxine and TRAb, thyroid ultrasound and orbital computed tomography. This clonotype came up many times. V was trimmed by 1 base and J by 2 bases, leaving 9 bases between them. This CDR3 comprises 15 residues. CDR1 is SGHTA, CDR2 FQGNSA, per germline.

The sequencing input was blood. This rearrangement joins TRBV7-2 to TRBJ1-5, with D unclear. The sequence was collected from a woman aged 60 to 75 with Graves' ophthalmopathy. The CDR3 DNA follows: TGTGCCAGCAGCTTAGGTGGGAATGGCAATCAGCCCCAGCATTTT. It encodes CASSLGGNGNQPQHF.